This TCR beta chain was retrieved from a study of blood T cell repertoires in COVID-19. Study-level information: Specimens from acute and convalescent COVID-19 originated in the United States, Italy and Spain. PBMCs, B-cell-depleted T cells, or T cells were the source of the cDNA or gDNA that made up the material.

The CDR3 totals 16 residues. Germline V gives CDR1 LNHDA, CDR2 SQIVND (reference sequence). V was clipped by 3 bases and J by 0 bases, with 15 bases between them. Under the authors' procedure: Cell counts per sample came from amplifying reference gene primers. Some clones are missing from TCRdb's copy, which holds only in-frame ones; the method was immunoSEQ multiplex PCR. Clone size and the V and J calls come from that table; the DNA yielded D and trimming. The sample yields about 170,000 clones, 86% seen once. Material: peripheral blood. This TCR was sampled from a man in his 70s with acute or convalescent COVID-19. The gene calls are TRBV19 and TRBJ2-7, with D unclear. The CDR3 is CASSIRFTSSSYEQYF. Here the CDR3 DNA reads TGTGCCAGTAGTATCCGTTTTACGTCGAGCTCCTACGAGCAGTACTTC.